This T cell receptor beta chain is from a study of CD8 T cell repertoires and HIV-1 epitope variants. On the study more broadly: Controls included no peptide, Ebola AY9 epitope, and a CMV, EBV, flu pool. Tested: three Gag epitope families, Nef HW9 and YT9. Points from the study as a whole: Most of the nine antigen-specific clonotypes appeared cross-reactive to autologous or escape variants. Beta chains alone show antigen proliferation, not cytokine profile or function.

Some clones are missing from TCRdb's copy, which holds only in-frame ones; the method was immunoSEQ multiplex PCR. The repertoire holds more than 85,000 clones, with roughly four fifths as singletons. About this clone: Its antigen is unknown.

The V end was cut by 0 bases, the J end by 2 bases, with 4 bases between. This CDR3 is 13 amino acids long. Germline lookup yields CDR1 SGHRS and CDR2 YFSETQ. Sequencing was done on a sample of uncultured baseline CD8+ T cells from peripheral blood mononuclear cells (PBMCs). The chain recombines TRBV5-1 with TRBJ2-3, with D uncertain. The source of this sequence is a male donor with HIV. CDR3 in DNA: TGCGCCAGCAGCTTGGATACCACAGATACGCAGTATTTT. Translation gives CASSLDTTDTQYF.